A selection of T cell receptor beta chains follows, all from one sample in a study of response to subunit inactivated influenza vaccine. TCRdb re-derived calls from the RT-PCR reads in MiXCR, one entry per CDR3 protein. The sample contains 500,000 to 600,000 distinct CDR3 sequences, approximately 10% of which appear only once. The sample was also linked to a second study, of T cells expressing NK-cell markers.

The material was PBMCs from blood, obtained on the day of vaccination. The receptor source for this set is a man aged 45-65 years who received an inactivated influenza vaccine. Each CDR3 is given with its conserved first and last residue. D genes are given only for firm matches. Clone size appears in some rows only: once, few, many, or a class for an expanded clone.

clone_size j_call v_call d_call cdr3_aa cdr3_nt
. TRBJ2-3 TRBV7-9 TRBD2 CASSEGTSGRADTQYF TGTGCCAGCAGCGAGGGGACTAGCGGGAGGGCAGATACGCAGTATTTT
. TRBJ2-7 TRBV12-3/TRBV12-4 . CASSLRGREQYF TGTGCCAGCAGTTTAAGAGGGCGCGAGCAGTACTTC
few TRBJ2-5 TRBV5-1 . CASSTRETRETQYF TGCGCCAGCAGTACCCGGGAAACTAGGGAGACCCAGTACTTC
. TRBJ2-5 TRBV12-3/TRBV12-4 . CASSLGRSMAQYF TGTGCCAGCAGTTTAGGACGGTCAATGGCCCAGTACTTC
many TRBJ2-2 TRBV7-2 . CASSLNSGNTGELFF TGTGCCAGCAGCTTAAACTCAGGGAACACCGGGGAGCTGTTTTTT
few TRBJ1-1 TRBV5-1 . CASSLGGRVNLNTEAFF TGCGCCAGCAGCTTGGGGGGACGCGTTAATCTGAACACTGAAGCTTTCTTT
few TRBJ2-3 TRBV15 . CATSRAEVRDGTDTQYF TGTGCCACCAGCAGAGCTGAAGTGAGGGATGGCACAGATACGCAGTATTTT
few TRBJ1-4 TRBV7-6 . CASSLGGPGPNEKLFF TGTGCCAGCAGCTTAGGGGGACCGGGGCCTAATGAAAAACTGTTTTTT
. TRBJ2-1 TRBV10-2 . CASSDFGRGYNEQFF TGCGCCAGCAGTGATTTCGGCAGGGGCTACAATGAGCAGTTCTTC
. TRBJ2-7 TRBV29-1 TRBD1 CSVAPGQGYEQYF TGCAGCGTTGCTCCCGGACAGGGGTACGAGCAGTACTTC
. TRBJ2-4 TRBV19 . CASSIEPRRGTAKNIQYF TGTGCCAGTAGTATAGAACCCCGACGGGGTACGGCCAAAAACATTCAGTACTTC
few TRBJ2-1 TRBV9 . CASSARGQLIYNEQFF TGTGCCAGCAGCGCCCGAGGTCAGCTTATTTACAATGAGCAGTTCTTC
many TRBJ2-3 TRBV11-2 . CASSLGVGFGSTDTQYF TGTGCCAGCAGCTTAGGGGTTGGGTTTGGGTCCACAGATACGCAGTATTTT
few TRBJ2-1 TRBV7-2 . CASSWSENEQFF TGTGCCAGCAGCTGGAGCGAGAATGAGCAGTTCTTC
many TRBJ2-5 TRBV7-2 . CASSYNRETQYF TGTGCCAGCAGCTACAATAGGGAGACCCAGTACTTC
few TRBJ2-1 TRBV9 TRBD1 CASSVGQGANEQFF TGTGCCAGCAGCGTAGGTCAGGGGGCAAATGAGCAGTTCTTC
few TRBJ2-6 TRBV18 TRBD1 CASSPLRQGATSGANVLTF TGTGCCAGCTCACCCCTAAGACAGGGGGCAACATCTGGGGCCAACGTCCTGACTTTC
few TRBJ2-5 TRBV5-6 TRBD2 CASSFSGGEETQYF TGTGCCAGCAGCTTTTCGGGAGGGGAAGAGACCCAGTACTTC